The 25 T cell receptor beta chains below come from one sample, sequenced in a study of T cell repertoires in aging, cancer and after chemotherapy. Peripheral blood genomic DNA, not sorted cells or RNA, was the template. Rearranged V-D-J TRB sequences were amplified with a mixed TRB-A/B primer pool. TCRdb reprocessed the multiplex PCR reads via MiXCR and lists one record per CDR3 protein. This table has about 4,900 distinct CDR3 sequences, roughly 49% appearing once. Sequencing was done on a sample of blood. Source of these receptors: a human donor in good health.

The V gene is TRBV5-4, the J gene TRBJ2-7; tentatively, D is TRBD2 (5 bases). The CDR3 is made up of 13 amino acids. Germline CDR1 reads SGHNT; CDR2 reads YYREEE (reference sequence). The V and J ends lost 6 bases and 3 bases respectively, with 13 bases between them. DNA for the CDR3: TGTGCCAGCACCTTTCCCGGACTCTACGAGCAGTACTTC. This encodes CASTFPGLYEQYF.

The chain uses TRBV15 and TRBJ2-7, with D possibly called TRBD1 or TRBD2 (5 bases each). CDR1 LNHNV and CDR2 YYDKDF come from the germline V gene (reference sequence). V was pared by 1 base and J by 0 bases, with 10 bases between. The CDR3 extends over 15 amino acids. The CDR3 loop reads CATSRGGSASYEQYF. Written as DNA, the CDR3 is TGTGCCACCAGCAGAGGGGGGTCCGCCTCCTACGAGCAGTACTTC.

The chain couples TRBV5-6 to TRBJ2-3, with 9 bases that match TRBD1. With V trimmed by 4 bases and J by 3 bases, 12 bases remained unmatched. Germline assignment: CDR1 SGHDT and CDR2 YYEEEE. This CDR3 region has 17 residues. The CDR3 region has the DNA TGTGCCAGCAGCCGTCCCGGGACAGGGATTGGGACAGATACGCAGTATTTT. Its protein is CASSRPGTGIGTDTQYF.

The chain combines TRBV29-1 with TRBJ1-4; perhaps TRBD1 as D (6 bases). The CDR3 covers 10 residues. Per the germline V gene, CDR1 is SQVTM and CDR2 is ANQGSEA. V dropped 0 bases and J dropped 13 bases, with 6 bases sitting between them. CDR3 nucleotides: TGCAGCGTTGAAGAAGGGGGACTGTTTTTT. Its translation: CSVEEGGLFF. The full variable domain, its missing parts supplied by reference TRBV29-1 and TRBJ1-4, is SAVISQKPSRDICQRGTSLTIQCQVDSQVTMMFWYRQQPGQSLTLIATANQGSEATYESGFVIDKFPISRPNLTFSTLTVSNMSPEDSSIYLCSVEEGGLFFGSGTQLSVL.

This clonotype ranks as hyperexpanded. The genes are TRBV29-1 and TRBJ2-5; TRBD1 matches 9 bases. Germline V gene lookup returns CDR1 SQVTM and CDR2 ANQGSEA. The CDR3 extends over 15 amino acids. After removal of 2 bases from V and 3 bases from J, the junction contained 7 bases not matched to a gene. The CDR3 coding sequence is TGCAGCGTTGAACCGGACAGGGGACGGAAAGAGACCCAGTACTTC. This encodes CSVEPDRGRKETQYF.

Concerning this clonotype: One end of the junction varies from germline; a read error may be responsible. This chain uses TRBV7-9 with TRBJ2-2; D is ambiguous. This CDR3 comprises 16 residues. CDR1 is SEHNR, CDR2 FQNEAQ, per germline (reference sequence). DNA for the CDR3: TGTGCCAGCAGCATCAACTGGGGTGCGAATACCGGGGAGCTGTTTTTT. It specifies CASSINWGANTGELFF.

The chain has TRBV27 and TRBJ2-2; maybe TRBD1 (6 bases). Trimming shortened V by 6 bases and J by 5 bases, and 16 bases separated the two germline ends. The CDR3 has 15 residues. The germline V gene encodes CDR1 MNHEY and CDR2 SMNVEV (reference sequence). CDR3 DNA: TGTGCCAGCAGCCTGACAGGTACTGGGACCGGGGAGCTGTTTTTT. Translation gives CASSLTGTGTGELFF.

The gene calls are TRBV7-9 and TRBJ2-2; D not certain. Trimming removed 3 bases at V and 0 bases at J, with 11 bases between. Germline V gives CDR1 SEHNR, CDR2 FQNEAQ (reference sequence). CDR3 length: 16 residues. The CDR3 DNA reads as TGTGCCAGCAGCTTTGCCCGGTCCCCGAACACCGGGGAGCTGTTTTTT. This sequence encodes CASSFARSPNTGELFF.

This clonotype is labeled medium-sized. V usage is TRBV19 and J usage is TRBJ2-2; 14 bases line up with TRBD2. Germline lookup yields CDR1 LNHDA and CDR2 SQIVND (reference sequence). Trimming took 5 bases from V and 4 from J; bases not matched to a gene: 9. This CDR3 contains 18 residues. In nucleotides, the CDR3 is TGTGCCAGTAGTGGCCCCGGGACTAGCGGGAGAGGCACCGGGGAGCTGTTTTTT. Translated: CASSGPGTSGRGTGELFF.

The J gene is TRBJ2-7, the V gene TRBV27; D tentatively reads TRBD1 or TRBD2 (5 bases each). The germline gives CDR1 MNHEY, CDR2 SMNVEV (reference sequence). The CDR3 loop spans 14 amino acids. Deletions cut 2 bases from V and 3 bases from J, with 11 bases between. CDR3 in DNA: TGTGCCAGCAGTTTAGGGGGTAGGGGCTACGAGCAGTACTTC. It translates to CASSLGGRGYEQYF.

The chain recombines TRBV11-1 with TRBJ2-7, with D maybe TRBD2 (7 bases). Germline V gives CDR1 SGHAT, CDR2 FQDESV (reference sequence). The V end was cut by 4 bases, the J end by 6 bases, with 10 bases between. The CDR3 covers 12 residues. CDR3 residues: CASSWGGGEQYF. CDR3 bases: TGTGCCAGCAGCTGGGGAGGGGGCGAGCAGTACTTC.

This clonotype has more than one count but fewer than ten. The V and J genes are TRBV29-1 and TRBJ1-2; 8 bases map to TRBD1. Germline V CDR1 and CDR2: SQVTM, ANQGSEA. The CDR3 loop spans 13 amino acids. The junction had 3 bases not matched to a gene; V was cut back by 4 bases and J by 2 bases. DNA for the CDR3: TGCAGCGTTGGGACAGGGATAAACTATGGCTACACCTTC. Its translation: CSVGTGINYGYTF.

The table lists this clonotype with a few counts. In nucleotides, the CDR3 is TGTGCCTCGCCGGACAGGGGAAGCACAGATACGCAGTATTTT. It specifies CASPDRGSTDTQYF. J is TRBJ2-3 and V is TRBV30, with 9 nucleotides matching TRBD1. With 7 bases clipped from V and 0 bases from J, the junction kept 5 bases outside the gene matches. Germline V gives CDR1 GTSNPN, CDR2 SVGIG (reference sequence). The CDR3 loop spans 14 amino acids.

V gene TRBV27 combines with J gene TRBJ1-6; 7 bases are shared with TRBD1. CDR3 length: 14 amino acids. Per the germline V gene, CDR1 is MNHEY and CDR2 is SMNVEV (reference sequence). J lost 6 bases, V lost 7 bases, and 6 bases had no gene match. The CDR3 nucleotides read TGTGCCAGCAAGAGGGGACAGCGTAATTCACCCCTCCACTTT. Translating gives CASKRGQRNSPLHF.

This clonotype was detected a few times. This chain connects TRBV5-4 to TRBJ1-4; no firm D call. This CDR3 comprises 16 residues. Deletions cut 2 bases from V and 0 bases from J, with 11 bases between. Per the germline V gene, CDR1 is SGHNT and CDR2 is YYREEE (reference sequence). DNA of the CDR3: TGTGCCAGCAGCTTTGGCCCAGGTGCAACTAATGAAAAACTGTTTTTT. Protein sequence: CASSFGPGATNEKLFF.

Note on this clonotype: A read error may account for a junction end that differs from germline. This chain joins TRBV5-1 and TRBJ2-3; D may match TRBD1 or TRBD2 (7 bases each). Germline CDR1 is SGHRS and CDR2 is YFSETQ. The CDR3 is made up of 18 amino acids. In DNA form, the CDR3 reads TGCGCCAGCAGCTTGGAGGGGGCTAGCGGTATAAGCACAGATACCCAGTATTTT. It yields the protein CASSLEGASGISTDTQYF.

By share of the sample, this clonotype is medium-sized. This chain links TRBV19 with TRBJ2-7; 7 bases line up with TRBD1. CDR1 and CDR2 from the germline V gene are LNHDA and SQIVND (reference sequence). The CDR3 consists of 13 residues. Trimming cost V 10 bases and J 4 bases; bases outside gene matches: 10. The CDR3 loop reads CATSTGHHYEQYF. The CDR3 coding sequence is TGTGCCACTTCGACAGGGCACCATTACGAGCAGTACTTC.

The gene calls are TRBV29-1 and TRBJ2-7, with a weak D call TRBD2 (7 bases). Germline-derived CDR1 and CDR2 are SQVTM and ANQGSEA. The germline V and J ends were trimmed by 5 bases and 0 bases, with 20 bases remaining between them. The CDR3 loop spans 16 amino acids. The CDR3 sequence: CSVRGRVDNYSYEQYF. DNA of the CDR3: TGCAGCGTTAGGGGGAGGGTTGACAACTACTCCTACGAGCAGTACTTC.

In its sample, this clonotype was seen once. The V and J genes are TRBV27 and TRBJ1-6; 8 nucleotides line up with TRBD1. CDR1 is MNHEY, CDR2 SMNVEV, per germline (reference sequence). With V trimmed by 6 bases and J by 4 bases, 5 bases remained unmatched. The CDR3 contains 15 residues. The CDR3: CASRAGGSYNSPLHF. CDR3 nucleotide sequence: TGTGCCAGCAGGGCAGGGGGCTCGTATAATTCACCCCTCCACTTT.

V usage is TRBV29-1 and J usage is TRBJ2-1, with 14 bases matching TRBD2. The V gene's germline CDR1 is SQVTM and CDR2 ANQGSEA. V shed 6 bases and J 7 bases; nucleotides not matched to a gene: 20. The CDR3 consists of 19 residues. CDR3 DNA: TGCAGCGTCCGGACAGGGGGCGCGGACGGGACTAGCGGGAGAAATGAGCAGTTCTTC. Its translation: CSVRTGGADGTSGRNEQFF.

V usage is TRBV5-5 and J usage is TRBJ2-1, with 10 bases fitting TRBD2. Trimming took 3 bases from V and 2 from J; bases not matched to a gene: 11. The germline V gene has CDR1 SGHKS and CDR2 YYEKEE (reference sequence). CDR3 size: 18 residues. CDR3 sequence: CASSSIRGTSDTYNEQFF. CDR3 nucleotide sequence: TGTGCCAGCAGCTCGATTCGGGGGACTAGCGACACCTACAATGAGCAGTTCTTC.

In its sample, this clonotype was seen a few times. The rearrangement joins TRBV6-5 to TRBJ2-1, with D possibly TRBD1 on 5 matching bases. The germline CDR1 and CDR2 sequences are MNHEY and SVGAGI. The CDR3 extends over 13 amino acids. Trimming stripped 7 bases from V and 8 bases from J, with 15 bases between. CDR3 in amino acids: CASKQLQGHEQFF. CDR3 DNA sequence: TGTGCCAGCAAACAACTCCAGGGTCATGAGCAGTTCTTC.

The chain carries TRBV5-1 and TRBJ2-2; D is undetermined. The germline V gene encodes CDR1 SGHRS and CDR2 YFSETQ. Trimming left V 4 bases short and J 7 bases short, with 11 bases between. This CDR3 comprises 13 residues. In DNA, the CDR3 is TGCGCCAGCAGCCTCCCGGAGTACGGGGAGCTGTTTTTT. This translates into CASSLPEYGELFF.

The V gene is TRBV28, the J gene TRBJ1-2, with 9 bases that match TRBD1. The CDR3 is 16 residues long. Germline V gives CDR1 MDHEN, CDR2 SYDVKM. V dropped 2 bases and J dropped 3; count of bases not matched to a gene: 7. The CDR3 spells CASSLRGTGGHYGYTF. The DNA for the CDR3 is TGTGCCAGCAGTTTACGAGGCACAGGGGGCCACTATGGCTACACCTTC.

This clonotype came up a few times. The V gene is TRBV5-3, the J gene TRBJ1-2; 8 bases align to TRBD1. TRBV5-3 falls under the ORF class, with uncertain function. This CDR3 comprises 15 residues. The ends lost 4 bases at V and 6 bases at J; junction bases unmatched: 11. The CDR3 DNA reads as TGTGCCAGAAGCCCAGGACAGGGAAAGAGGGATGGCTACACCTTC. Residues: CARSPGQGKRDGYTF.